This is a list of T cell receptor beta chains from one sample in a study of T cell changes during pregnancy in multiple sclerosis. Clones were read by immunoSEQ multiplex PCR, and TCRdb kept only the in-frame ones, dropping some. This table has roughly 90,000 clones, 85% to 95% appearing once. The sample in question was peripheral blood, obtained in the first trimester of pregnancy. The receptors stem from a female donor with multiple sclerosis, enrolled in a pregnancy study. CDR3s include the opening cysteine and the closing phenylalanine or tryptophan. A D gene is named only where the DNA matches it firmly. Size values are once, few and many counts, or a class for expanded clones, and some rows have none.

clone size: medium-sized
CDR3 length: 18
D gene: TRBD2
V gene: TRBV7-3
J gene: TRBJ2-1
CDR3 protein: CASSLIAASGGSGNEQFF
CDR3 DNA: TGTGCCAGCAGCTTAATAGCGGCTAGCGGGGGTTCTGGCAATGAGCAGTTCTTC

clone size: -
CDR3 length: 15
D gene: TRBD2
V gene: TRBV4-1
J gene: TRBJ2-7
CDR3 protein: CASSQEASGAYEQYF
CDR3 DNA: TGCGCCAGCAGCCAAGAGGCTAGCGGGGCCTACGAGCAGTACTTC

clone size: -
CDR3 length: 14
D gene: TRBD1
V gene: TRBV9
J gene: TRBJ1-1
CDR3 protein: CASSFKGQGSEAFF
CDR3 DNA: TGTGCCAGCAGCTTTAAGGGACAGGGGTCTGAAGCTTTCTTT

clone size: once
CDR3 length: 16
D gene: TRBD1
V gene: TRBV7-9
J gene: TRBJ2-5
CDR3 protein: CASSLARTGVQETQYF
CDR3 DNA: TGTGCCAGCAGCTTAGCTCGGACAGGGGTGCAAGAGACCCAGTACTTC

clone size: -
CDR3 length: 14
D gene: -
V gene: TRBV18
J gene: TRBJ1-4
CDR3 protein: CASSPGATNEKLFF
CDR3 DNA: TGTGCCAGCTCACCAGGAGCAACTAATGAAAAACTGTTTTTT

clone size: -
CDR3 length: 18
D gene: TRBD2
V gene: TRBV9
J gene: TRBJ2-2
CDR3 protein: CASSVHERAGRNTGELFF
CDR3 DNA: TGTGCCAGCAGCGTCCATGAACGAGCGGGGAGGAACACCGGGGAGCTGTTTTTT

clone size: -
CDR3 length: 14
D gene: TRBD1
V gene: TRBV9
J gene: TRBJ1-2
CDR3 protein: CASSVDDRESGYTF
CDR3 DNA: TGTGCCAGCAGCGTAGATGACAGGGAGAGTGGCTACACCTTC

clone size: -
CDR3 length: 17
D gene: TRBD2
V gene: TRBV27
J gene: TRBJ2-5
CDR3 protein: CASSLLVPSGAQETQYF
CDR3 DNA: TGTGCCAGCAGTTTATTGGTACCTAGCGGGGCCCAAGAGACCCAGTACTTC

clone size: -
CDR3 length: 12
D gene: -
V gene: TRBV15
J gene: TRBJ2-5
CDR3 protein: CATSRDTDDQYF
CDR3 DNA: TGTGCCACCAGCAGAGATACTGATGACCAGTACTTC

clone size: -
CDR3 length: 13
D gene: TRBD1
V gene: TRBV27
J gene: TRBJ2-5
CDR3 protein: CASSSGTGWTQYF
CDR3 DNA: TGTGCCAGCAGCTCAGGGACAGGGTGGACCCAGTACTTC

clone size: once
CDR3 length: 17
D gene: -
V gene: TRBV9
J gene: TRBJ2-5
CDR3 protein: CASSVGDSGGLWETQYF
CDR3 DNA: TGTGCCAGCAGCGTAGGTGATAGCGGAGGGCTGTGGGAGACCCAGTACTTC

clone size: -
CDR3 length: 15
D gene: -
V gene: TRBV25-1
J gene: TRBJ1-6
CDR3 protein: CASSEFTGNNSPLHF
CDR3 DNA: TGTGCCAGCAGTGAATTTACAGGGAATAATTCACCCCTCCACTTT

clone size: -
CDR3 length: 16
D gene: TRBD2
V gene: TRBV7-6
J gene: TRBJ2-1
CDR3 protein: CASSLGASGYDNEQFF
CDR3 DNA: TGTGCCAGCAGCTTAGGGGCTAGCGGTTACGACAATGAGCAGTTCTTC

clone size: -
CDR3 length: 15
D gene: -
V gene: TRBV9
J gene: TRBJ2-3
CDR3 protein: CASSVLETSTDTQYF
CDR3 DNA: TGTGCCAGCAGCGTTCTAGAAACGAGCACAGATACGCAGTATTTT

clone size: -
CDR3 length: 15
D gene: -
V gene: TRBV14
J gene: TRBJ2-1
CDR3 protein: CASSLISTVYNEQFF
CDR3 DNA: TGTGCCAGCAGCCTCATATCGACAGTCTACAATGAGCAGTTCTTC

clone size: -
CDR3 length: 13
D gene: TRBD1
V gene: TRBV29-1
J gene: TRBJ2-5
CDR3 protein: CSARRQGRETQYF
CDR3 DNA: TGCAGCGCCCGTAGACAGGGGAGAGAGACCCAGTACTTC

clone size: -
CDR3 length: 15
D gene: -
V gene: TRBV15
J gene: TRBJ2-3
CDR3 protein: CATSIPGTFTDTQYF
CDR3 DNA: TGTGCCACCAGCATCCCCGGGACTTTCACAGATACGCAGTATTTT

clone size: -
CDR3 length: 16
D gene: -
V gene: TRBV19
J gene: TRBJ1-5
CDR3 protein: CASSGGEGIGNQPQHF
CDR3 DNA: TGTGCCAGTAGTGGGGGGGAGGGGATTGGCAATCAGCCCCAGCATTTT

clone size: -
CDR3 length: 14
D gene: -
V gene: TRBV25-1
J gene: TRBJ1-2
CDR3 protein: CASSVGGGLGGYTF
CDR3 DNA: TGTGCCAGCAGTGTTGGGGGGGGGCTCGGGGGCTACACCTTC

clone size: -
CDR3 length: 13
D gene: -
V gene: TRBV6-5
J gene: TRBJ1-4
CDR3 protein: CASRSATNEKLFF
CDR3 DNA: TGTGCCAGCAGGAGTGCAACTAATGAAAAACTGTTTTTT

clone size: -
CDR3 length: 13
D gene: -
V gene: TRBV7-9
J gene: TRBJ1-1
CDR3 protein: CASSLDGQFESFF
CDR3 DNA: TGTGCCAGCAGCTTAGACGGACAGTTTGAGTCTTTCTTT

clone size: -
CDR3 length: 16
D gene: TRBD1
V gene: TRBV7-9
J gene: TRBJ1-2
CDR3 protein: CASSLTKQGAGYGYTF
CDR3 DNA: TGTGCCAGCAGCCTTACGAAACAGGGGGCGGGCTATGGCTACACCTTC

clone size: -
CDR3 length: 16
D gene: -
V gene: TRBV1
J gene: TRBJ2-7
CDR3 protein: CTSRYRYSGGSYEQYF
CDR3 DNA: TGCACCAGCAGATACCGTTATAGCGGGGGCTCCTACGAGCAGTACTTC

clone size: -
CDR3 length: 13
D gene: TRBD1
V gene: TRBV29-1
J gene: TRBJ1-2
CDR3 protein: CSVWGDRLGGYTF
CDR3 DNA: TGCAGCGTTTGGGGGGACAGGCTGGGGGGCTACACCTTC

clone size: once
CDR3 length: 14
D gene: -
V gene: TRBV7-9
J gene: TRBJ1-5
CDR3 protein: CASSIGEGNQPQHF
CDR3 DNA: TGTGCCAGCAGTATTGGAGAGGGCAATCAGCCCCAGCATTTT

clone size: -
CDR3 length: 16
D gene: -
V gene: TRBV5-1
J gene: TRBJ2-7
CDR3 protein: CASSATEDSPFYGQYF
CDR3 DNA: TGCGCCAGCAGCGCGACCGAAGACAGCCCGTTTTACGGGCAGTACTTC

clone size: -
CDR3 length: 14
D gene: -
V gene: TRBV28
J gene: TRBJ2-7
CDR3 protein: CASRPTQGFYEQYF
CDR3 DNA: TGTGCCAGCAGACCGACACAGGGATTTTACGAGCAGTACTTC

clone size: -
CDR3 length: 15
D gene: TRBD1
V gene: TRBV5-5
J gene: TRBJ1-2
CDR3 protein: CASSQRTGGNYGYTF
CDR3 DNA: TGTGCCAGCAGCCAAAGGACAGGGGGGAACTATGGCTACACCTTC

clone size: -
CDR3 length: 19
D gene: TRBD2
V gene: TRBV7-2
J gene: TRBJ2-2
CDR3 protein: CASSLGLAGVPTNTGELFF
CDR3 DNA: TGTGCCAGCAGCTTAGGGCTAGCGGGGGTCCCTACGAACACCGGGGAGCTGTTTTTT

clone size: -
CDR3 length: 18
D gene: TRBD2
V gene: TRBV19
J gene: TRBJ2-3
CDR3 protein: CASSSRTSGGAGVHTQYF
CDR3 DNA: TGTGCCAGTAGTTCCCGGACTAGCGGGGGGGCCGGGGTTCATACGCAGTATTTT

clone size: few
CDR3 length: 16
D gene: TRBD1
V gene: TRBV19
J gene: TRBJ1-5
CDR3 protein: CASSIEGQNSNQPQHF
CDR3 DNA: TGTGCCAGTAGTATAGAGGGACAGAATAGCAATCAGCCCCAGCATTTT

clone size: -
CDR3 length: 15
D gene: -
V gene: TRBV6-5
J gene: TRBJ1-1
CDR3 protein: CASSYSGAGNTEAFF
CDR3 DNA: TGTGCCAGCAGTTACTCGGGAGCGGGGAACACTGAAGCTTTCTTT

clone size: -
CDR3 length: 15
D gene: -
V gene: TRBV6-5
J gene: TRBJ1-1
CDR3 protein: CASSSPPRQGTEAFF
CDR3 DNA: TGTGCCAGCAGCTCCCCCCCCCGGCAGGGAACTGAAGCTTTCTTT

clone size: -
CDR3 length: 14
D gene: -
V gene: TRBV9
J gene: TRBJ2-7
CDR3 protein: CASSVDVQPYEQYF
CDR3 DNA: TGTGCCAGCAGCGTAGACGTACAGCCCTACGAGCAGTACTTC

clone size: -
CDR3 length: 14
D gene: TRBD2
V gene: TRBV30
J gene: TRBJ2-1
CDR3 protein: CAWSVGGKYNEQFF
CDR3 DNA: TGTGCCTGGAGTGTGGGGGGGAAGTACAATGAGCAGTTCTTC

clone size: -
CDR3 length: 12
D gene: -
V gene: TRBV5-8
J gene: TRBJ1-2
CDR3 protein: CASSPRQSGYTF
CDR3 DNA: TGTGCCAGCAGCCCGAGACAGTCTGGCTACACCTTC